This T cell receptor (beta chain) was documented in a study of PD-1 blockade in mismatch repair-deficient tumors. Study context: Patients had 12 mismatch repair-deficient cancer types, all previously treated and progressing. The study, taken as a whole, reports: Tumor-resident clones, often undetectable pretreatment in blood, expanded then contracted after pembrolizumab.

Some clones are missing from TCRdb's copy, which holds only in-frame ones; the method was immunoSEQ multiplex PCR. The sample yields 15,000 to 25,000 clones, around 79% seen once. The TCR-sequenced patients were a few responders to pembrolizumab. As for this clone: Its target is unknown.

The receptor comes from an adult with mismatch repair-deficient cancer. Here the sequenced sample was PBMCs, taken 52 weeks after starting pembrolizumab.

The CDR3 sequence: CASSLDRGSREQYF. CDR3 in DNA: TGCGCCAGCAGCTTGGACAGGGGGTCGCGGGAGCAGTACTTC. The gene calls are TRBV4-1 and TRBJ2-7; 10 bases agree with TRBD1. CDR3 size: 14 residues. Unmatched junction bases numbered 8, after V lost 5 bases and J lost 7 bases. The germline V gene has CDR1 MGHRA and CDR2 YSYEKL.